This is a list of T cell receptor beta chains from one sample in a study of blood T cell repertoires in COVID-19. Sequencing used immunoSEQ multiplex PCR; TCRdb keeps in-frame clones, though not all of them. This repertoire shows 200,000 to 300,000 clones, about 83% found once; its top ten account for more than 5%. Sequencing was performed on peripheral blood. The receptors were gathered from a human donor in a cohort sampled during active COVID-19. Each CDR3 is given with its conserved first and last residue. The order of the fields is V gene, CDR3 length, clone size, J gene, D gene, CDR3 DNA, CDR3 protein. A D gene is named only where the DNA matches it firmly. The size of a clone is reported for some rows only, either as once, few or many, or as a class for expanded clones.

TRBV10-1	14	once	TRBJ2-7	TRBD2	TGCGCCAGCAGTGAGAGCGGGAGGAGCTACGAGCAGTACTTC	CASSESGRSYEQYF
TRBV19	14	-	TRBJ1-2	-	TGTGCCAGTAGTCGAGGCCAGACCGACTATGGCTACACCTTC	CASSRGQTDYGYTF
TRBV30	15	-	TRBJ2-6	-	TGTGCCTGGAGTCGCGGAGGGGCTGGGGCCAACGTCCTGACTTTC	CAWSRGGAGANVLTF
TRBV27	15	-	TRBJ2-3	TRBD2	TGTGCCAGCAGCTTAGCGGGAGTCGGCACAGATACGCAGTATTTT	CASSLAGVGTDTQYF
TRBV10-3	14	-	TRBJ2-3	-	TGTGCCATCAGCCTGAGGGTTCAAGGAAATACGCAGTATTTT	CAISLRVQGNTQYF
TRBV24-1	15	-	TRBJ1-3	-	TGTGCCACCAGTTTCACAGAGAGCTCTGGAAACACCATATATTTT	CATSFTESSGNTIYF
TRBV9	13	few	TRBJ1-2	TRBD1	TGTGCCAGCAGCGTCGACAGGGGGCATGGCTACACCTTC	CASSVDRGHGYTF
TRBV6-2/TRBV6-3	13	-	TRBJ1-6	-	TGTGCCAGCAGTTACCGAAGGGGCTCACCCCTCCACTTT	CASSYRRGSPLHF
TRBV2	13	-	TRBJ1-2	TRBD1	TGTGCCAGCAGTGCAGACAGGGTAGAAGGCTACACCTTC	CASSADRVEGYTF
TRBV4-1	19	-	TRBJ1-6	TRBD1	TGCGCCAGCAGCCAAGCTCATACAGGGGCGGGCTATTATAATTCACCCCTCCACTTT	CASSQAHTGAGYYNSPLHF
TRBV19	14	-	TRBJ2-7	-	TGTGCCAGTAGACAAAACAGGGTTAGCTACGAGCAGTACTTC	CASRQNRVSYEQYF
TRBV2	15	-	TRBJ2-3	TRBD1	TGTGCCAGCAGTGAGGGACAGGGGGTGTTAGATACGCAGTATTTT	CASSEGQGVLDTQYF
TRBV2	15	-	TRBJ1-6	-	TGTGCCAGCAGTGAAGGACACACATATAATTCACCCCTCCACTTT	CASSEGHTYNSPLHF
TRBV28	15	-	TRBJ2-7	-	TGTGCCAGCAGTCCCCATGGTAGCGGCTCCTACGAGCAGTACTTC	CASSPHGSGSYEQYF
TRBV5-4	14	-	TRBJ1-1	TRBD1	TGTGCCAGCAGCCGGACAGGGGAAAAAACTGAAGCTTTCTTT	CASSRTGEKTEAFF
TRBV5-4	16	-	TRBJ2-7	TRBD1	TGTGCCAGCAGTCTCGCCGGGGGACAGGGGGTCTACGAGCAGTACTTC	CASSLAGGQGVYEQYF